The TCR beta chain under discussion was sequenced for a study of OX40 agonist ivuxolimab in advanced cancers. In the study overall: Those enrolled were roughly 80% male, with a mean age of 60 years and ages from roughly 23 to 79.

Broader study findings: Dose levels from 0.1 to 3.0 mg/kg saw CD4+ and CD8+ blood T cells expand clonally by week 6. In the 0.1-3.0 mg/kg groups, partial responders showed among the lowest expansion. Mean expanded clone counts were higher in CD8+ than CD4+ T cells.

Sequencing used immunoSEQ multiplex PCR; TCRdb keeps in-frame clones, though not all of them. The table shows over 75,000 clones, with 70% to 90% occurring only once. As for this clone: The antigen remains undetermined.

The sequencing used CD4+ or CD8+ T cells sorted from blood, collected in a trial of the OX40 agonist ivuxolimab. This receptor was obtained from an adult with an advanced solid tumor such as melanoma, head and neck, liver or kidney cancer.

The CDR3 reads CASSPLDVLAGGYEQYF. The CDR3 DNA is TGTGCCAGCTCACCCCTTGATGTATTGGCGGGAGGCTACGAGCAGTACTTC. The V gene is TRBV18, the J gene TRBJ2-7, with 8 nucleotides matching TRBD2. In germline, CDR1 is KGHSH, CDR2 LQKENI. This CDR3 is 17 amino acids long. V trimming: 3 bases; J trimming: 3 bases; junction bases outside the gene matches: 13. Together with reference TRBV18 and TRBJ2-7, the CDR3 gives the full variable domain: NAGVMQNPRHLVRRRGQEARLRCSPMKGHSHVYWYRQLPEEGLKFMVYLQKENIIDESGMPKERFSAEFPKEGPSILRIQQVVRGDSAAYFCASSPLDVLAGGYEQYFGPGTRLTVT.